This TCR beta chain appears in the sequencing data of a study of T cells in Graves' hyperthyroidism and ophthalmopathy. Study-wide findings and caveats: Model-based prediction identified ophthalmopathy a median around 6.7 months prior to its onset. In simple terms, a model built on 13 V-J features told ophthalmopathy apart from stable hyperthyroidism.

Patients were excluded because of uncontrolled infection, other autoimmune disease, pregnancy or lactation. This clonotype has a count of ten or more. Its cognate antigen is unknown. V lost 5 bases and J lost 8, with 9 bases in between. The CDR3 sequence is 11 residues long. Per germline, CDR1 GTSNPN and CDR2 SVGIG (reference sequence). The CDR3 regions of TCR beta were amplified from RNA transcripts. The TCR CDR3 was amplified in a first-round RT-PCR using the HTBI primer set. TCRdb itself ran the multiplex PCR reads through MiXCR, one entry per CDR3 protein. The sample holds under 350,000 distinct CDR3 sequences, 15% to 20% seen once.

This sequence joins TRBV30 and TRBJ1-4, with D perhaps TRBD1 (5 bases). The origin of this receptor is a woman aged 45-60 years with Graves' hyperthyroidism. The specimen sequenced was blood. The CDR3: CAWGAGEKLFF. DNA for the CDR3: TGTGCCTGGGGGGCCGGGGAAAAACTGTTTTTT. Using reference TRBV30 and TRBJ1-4 for the parts outside the CDR3, the full variable domain is SQTIHQWPATLVQPVGSPLSLECTVEGTSNPNLYWYRQAAGRGLQLLFYSVGIGQISSEVPQNLSASRPQDRQFILSSKKLLLSDSGFYLCAWGAGEKLFFGSGTQLSVL.